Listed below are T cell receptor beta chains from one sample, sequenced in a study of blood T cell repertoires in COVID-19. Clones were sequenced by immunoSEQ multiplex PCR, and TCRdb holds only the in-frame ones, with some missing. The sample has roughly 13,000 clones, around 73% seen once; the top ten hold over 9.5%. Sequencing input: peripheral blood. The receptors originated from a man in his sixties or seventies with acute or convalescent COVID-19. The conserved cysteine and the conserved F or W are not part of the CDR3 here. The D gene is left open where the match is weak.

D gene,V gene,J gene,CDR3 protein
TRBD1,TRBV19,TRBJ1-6,ASSNRDRASPLH
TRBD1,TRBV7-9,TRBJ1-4,ASSSGQGTGTNEKLF
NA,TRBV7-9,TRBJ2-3,ASGRGPPGPDTQY
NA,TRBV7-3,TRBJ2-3,ASSRAGGVTDTQY
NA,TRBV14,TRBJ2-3,ASSLRGGAGTDTQY
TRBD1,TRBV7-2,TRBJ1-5,ASSSRTGADQPQH
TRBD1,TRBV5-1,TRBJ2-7,ASSLRQGGYEQY
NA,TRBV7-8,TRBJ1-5,ASTPNPPPTNQPQH
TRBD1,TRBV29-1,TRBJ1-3,SVIDRAKGDTIY
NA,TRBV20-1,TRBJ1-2,SAPGVYGYT
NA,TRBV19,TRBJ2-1,ASSIPPYNEQF
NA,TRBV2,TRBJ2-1,ASSRRGGSGEQF
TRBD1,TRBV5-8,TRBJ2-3,ASSTGTHRGDTQY
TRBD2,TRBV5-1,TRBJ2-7,ASSLEGASGTNEQY
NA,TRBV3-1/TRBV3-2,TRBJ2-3,ASSLEGSSKADTQY
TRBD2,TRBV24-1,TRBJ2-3,ATSDPQGLARDTQY
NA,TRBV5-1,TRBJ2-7,ASSSGGREQY
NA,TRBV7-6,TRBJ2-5,ASSNSVALREETQY
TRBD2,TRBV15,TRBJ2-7,ATSRDRAGTYEQY
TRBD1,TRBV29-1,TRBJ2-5,SVVVRGRGETQY
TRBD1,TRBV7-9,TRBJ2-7,ASSFTGAESSEQY
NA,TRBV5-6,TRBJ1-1,ASSFRSQVLIMNTEAF
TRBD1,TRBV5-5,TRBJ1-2,ASSFGMDRGLSGYGYT
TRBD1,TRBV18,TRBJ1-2,ASSHGQGTYGYT
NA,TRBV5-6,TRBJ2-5,ASSLAWAGHQETQY
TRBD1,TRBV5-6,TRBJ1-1,ASSLQGQGDTEAF
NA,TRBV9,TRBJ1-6,ASSPRQTGNNSPLH
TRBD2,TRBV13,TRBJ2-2,ASTRGLGAGELF
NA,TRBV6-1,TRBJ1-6,ASSEAQTTSSYNSPLH
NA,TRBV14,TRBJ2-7,ASSHPTRGKQY
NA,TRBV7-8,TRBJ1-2,ASSASLGGYGYT
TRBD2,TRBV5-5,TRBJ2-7,ASSLTPGLADYEQY
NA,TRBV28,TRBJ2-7,ASIANRDLSSYEQY
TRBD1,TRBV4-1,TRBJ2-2,ASSPTGGPNINTGELF
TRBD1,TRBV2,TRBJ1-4,ASSVGDSQNEKLF
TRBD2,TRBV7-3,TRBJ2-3,ASSLTVRTSGTDTQY
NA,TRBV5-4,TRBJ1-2,ASSREEVNYGYT
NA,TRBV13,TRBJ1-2,ASSLEGGSYGYT
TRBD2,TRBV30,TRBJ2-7,AWGGRSGSRYEQY
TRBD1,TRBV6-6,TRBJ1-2,ASSTRDRAGYT
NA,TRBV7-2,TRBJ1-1,ASSLGIAVNTEAF
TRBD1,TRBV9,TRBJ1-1,ASSVADRGGTEAF
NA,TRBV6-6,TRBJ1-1,ASSPYLNTEAF
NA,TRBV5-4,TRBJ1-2,ASSTTRVGYT
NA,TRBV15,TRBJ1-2,ATSKAEAAYGYT